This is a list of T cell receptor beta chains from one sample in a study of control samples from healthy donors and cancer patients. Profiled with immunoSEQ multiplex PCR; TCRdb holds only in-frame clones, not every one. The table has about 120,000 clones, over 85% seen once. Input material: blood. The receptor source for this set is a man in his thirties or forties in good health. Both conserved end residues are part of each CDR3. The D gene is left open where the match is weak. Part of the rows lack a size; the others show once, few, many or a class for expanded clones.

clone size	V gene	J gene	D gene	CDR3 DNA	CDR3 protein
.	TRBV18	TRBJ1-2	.	TGTGCCAGCTCACTCAGGGGTTTACCCTCTTATGGCTACACCTTC	CASSLRGLPSYGYTF
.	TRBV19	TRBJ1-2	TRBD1	TGTGCCAGTAGTACGGGACAGGGACGTGGCTACACCTTC	CASSTGQGRGYTF
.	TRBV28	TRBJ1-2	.	TGTGCCAGCACCGGGACCAACTATGGCTACACCTTC	CASTGTNYGYTF
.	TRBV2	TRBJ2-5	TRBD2	TGTGCCAGCAGTGCAAGAGCGGGGGGGCAAGAGACCCAGTACTTC	CASSARAGGQETQYF
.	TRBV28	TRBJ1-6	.	TGTGCCAGCAGTACCACGGGGGGGACGGGCAATTCACCCCTCCACTTT	CASSTTGGTGNSPLHF
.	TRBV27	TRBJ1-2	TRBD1	TGTGCCAGCAGTTATCGGACAGGGCTAGGCTACACCTTC	CASSYRTGLGYTF
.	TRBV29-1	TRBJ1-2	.	TGCAGCGTGAGGGACGGCCTAGGCTACACCTTC	CSVRDGLGYTF
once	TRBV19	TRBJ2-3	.	TGTGCCAGTAGTATAGCGAGAGGGAATGGAGATACGCAGTATTTT	CASSIARGNGDTQYF
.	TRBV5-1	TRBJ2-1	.	TGCGCCAGCAGCACATGGACGGAGAAATACAATGAGCAGTTCTTC	CASSTWTEKYNEQFF
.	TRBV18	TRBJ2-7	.	TGTGCCAGCTCACCACCCCCTTCGGGGTACGAGCAGTACTTC	CASSPPPSGYEQYF
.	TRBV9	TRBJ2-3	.	TGTGCCAGCACCTTCGGGCTCACCACAGATACGCAGTATTTT	CASTFGLTTDTQYF
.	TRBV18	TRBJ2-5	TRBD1	TGTGCCAGCTCACCCGGGACAGGGGATGAGACCCAGTACTTC	CASSPGTGDETQYF
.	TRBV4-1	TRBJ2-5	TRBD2	TGCGCCAGCAGTATAGCGGGGGTTCAAGAGACCCAGTACTTC	CASSIAGVQETQYF
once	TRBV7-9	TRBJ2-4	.	TGTGCCAGCAGCTTAAGGAACGGGACCAAAAACATTCAGTACTTC	CASSLRNGTKNIQYF
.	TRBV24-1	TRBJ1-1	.	TGTGCCACCAGTGATGGGACGAACACTGAAGCTTTCTTT	CATSDGTNTEAFF
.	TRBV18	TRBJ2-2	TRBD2	TGTGCCAGCTCACCAACCCGGACTAGCGGGGGGGTCAACGGGGAGCTGTTTTTT	CASSPTRTSGGVNGELFF
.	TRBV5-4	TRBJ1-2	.	TGTGCCAGCAGCCGCACCAGCCTCTATGGCTACACCTTC	CASSRTSLYGYTF
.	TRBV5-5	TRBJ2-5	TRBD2	TGTGCCAGCAGCCAGAGCGGGGGCCAAGAGACCCAGTACTTC	CASSQSGGQETQYF
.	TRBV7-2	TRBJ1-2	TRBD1	TGTGCCAGCAGCGAGCCGGGACAGGCGCCATACACCTTC	CASSEPGQAPYTF
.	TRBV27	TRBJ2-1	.	TGTGCCAGCAGTGACGGCGGGAATGAGCAGTTCTTC	CASSDGGNEQFF
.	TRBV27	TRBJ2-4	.	TGTGCCAGCTCTCCCCCCCCGGGGAACATTCAGTACTTC	CASSPPPGNIQYF
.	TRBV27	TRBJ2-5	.	TGTGCCAGCAGTCTCACACCGGGACGTCAAGAGACCCAGTACTTC	CASSLTPGRQETQYF
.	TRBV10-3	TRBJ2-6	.	TGTGCCATTCCGGGACCACCGCGAGCTGGGGCCAACGTCCTGACTTTC	CAIPGPPRAGANVLTF
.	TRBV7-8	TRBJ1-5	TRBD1	TGTGCCAGCAGCCCCCCGACAGGGGGCAAGGGCAATCAGCCCCAGCATTTT	CASSPPTGGKGNQPQHF
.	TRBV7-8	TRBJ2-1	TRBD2	TGTGCCAGCAGCTTAGCGGTGGGAGGGACCTACAATGAGCAGTTCTTC	CASSLAVGGTYNEQFF
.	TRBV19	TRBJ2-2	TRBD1	TGTGCCAGTAGTATTAATTTCCGCAGGGGGACCACCGGGGAGCTGTTTTTT	CASSINFRRGTTGELFF
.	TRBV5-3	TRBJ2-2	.	TGTGCCAGAATTAGGAGGGGAGGAACCGGGGAGCTGTTTTTT	CARIRRGGTGELFF
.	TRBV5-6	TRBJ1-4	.	TGTGCCAGCAGCTTGCCATCAAAAGAGGAAAAACTGTTTTTT	CASSLPSKEEKLFF
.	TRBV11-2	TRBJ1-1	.	TGTGCCAGCAGCTTGAGACAGTTCGGCACTGAAGCTTTCTTT	CASSLRQFGTEAFF
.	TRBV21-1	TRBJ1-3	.	TGTGCCAGCAGCAAGGCTTTGGAGGGTCCGAGCGCTGGAAACACCATATATTTT	CASSKALEGPSAGNTIYF
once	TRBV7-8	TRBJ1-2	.	TGTGCCAGCAGCTTTGGTGACACCCTCTTTTATGGCTACACCTTC	CASSFGDTLFYGYTF
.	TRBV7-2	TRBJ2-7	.	TGTGCCAGCAGTCCGGCCGTCGTCCGATACGAGCAGTACTTC	CASSPAVVRYEQYF
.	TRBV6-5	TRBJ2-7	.	TGTGCCAGCAGTTACTCTGGGGAGGGGGGGGTTGACGAGCAGTACTTC	CASSYSGEGGVDEQYF
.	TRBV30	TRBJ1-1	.	TGTGCCTGGAGTCACCCATCACCCATGAACACTGAAGCTTTCTTT	CAWSHPSPMNTEAFF
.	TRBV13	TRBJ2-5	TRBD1	TGTGCCGGCAGCCTAGCCGGGACAGAAGAGACCCAGTACTTC	CAGSLAGTEETQYF
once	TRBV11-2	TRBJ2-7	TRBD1	TGTGCCAGCAGCTTCGACAGGGACTCCTACGAGCAGTACTTC	CASSFDRDSYEQYF
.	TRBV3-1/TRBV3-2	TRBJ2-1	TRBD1	TGTGCCAGCAGCAACGGACAGGGGACTAACAATGAGCAGTTCTTC	CASSNGQGTNNEQFF
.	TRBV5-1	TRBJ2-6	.	TGCGCCAGCAGCTTGCTGGGGGTGACATCTGGGGCCAACGTCCTGACTTTC	CASSLLGVTSGANVLTF
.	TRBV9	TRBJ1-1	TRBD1	TGTGCCAGCAGCGAGGGGACAGGGGGCACTGAAGCTTTCTTT	CASSEGTGGTEAFF
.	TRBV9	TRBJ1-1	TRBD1	TGTGCCAGCAGCGCCGCCCGGGACAGTTACACTGAAGCTTTCTTT	CASSAARDSYTEAFF
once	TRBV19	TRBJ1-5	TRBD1	TGTGCCACTAGGACAGGGGGCCCCTATAGCAATCAGCCCCAGCATTTT	CATRTGGPYSNQPQHF
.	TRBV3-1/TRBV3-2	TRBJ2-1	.	TGTGCCAGCAGCCAAGAGGCCCAATCTGAGCAGTTCTTC	CASSQEAQSEQFF
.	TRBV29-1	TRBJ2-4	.	TGCAGCGTTGTTCCCCAGGGGCTGGACATTCAGTACTTC	CSVVPQGLDIQYF
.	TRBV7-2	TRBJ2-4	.	TGTGCCAGCAGTCTCGGGAGTTTTAGAAACATTCAGTACTTC	CASSLGSFRNIQYF
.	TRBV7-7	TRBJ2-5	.	TGTGCCAGCAGCTTAAGACGCTCCGGTCAAGAGACCCAGTACTTC	CASSLRRSGQETQYF
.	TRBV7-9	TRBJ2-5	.	TGTGCCAGCAGCTCGGCCTGGTCGGGGGAAGAGACCCAGTACTTC	CASSSAWSGEETQYF
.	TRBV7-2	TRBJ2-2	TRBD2	TGTGCCAGCAGGCTCAGCGGGGCCGCGAACACCGGGGAGCTGTTTTTT	CASRLSGAANTGELFF
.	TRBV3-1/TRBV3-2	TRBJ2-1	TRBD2	TGTGCCAGCAGTACCCTAGCGGGGGAGCAGTTCTTC	CASSTLAGEQFF
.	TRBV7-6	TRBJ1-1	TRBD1	TGTGCCAGCAGCTTCGACAGGGTTCCGAACACTGAAGCTTTCTTT	CASSFDRVPNTEAFF
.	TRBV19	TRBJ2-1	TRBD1	TGTGCCAGTACAAAGTTGGCAGGGGGCGAACCCTACAATGAGCAGTTCTTC	CASTKLAGGEPYNEQFF
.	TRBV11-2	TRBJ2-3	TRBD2	TGTGCCAGCAGCTCGACTCTAGCGGGGGTAGATACGCAGTATTTT	CASSSTLAGVDTQYF
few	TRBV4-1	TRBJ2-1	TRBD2	TGCGCCAGCAGCCAAGCCACTAGCGGGGCGTACAATGAGCAGTTCTTC	CASSQATSGAYNEQFF
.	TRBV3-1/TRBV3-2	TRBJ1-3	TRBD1	TGTGCCAGCAGCCAGAGGACAGGGCAAAGCTCTGGAAACACCATATATTTT	CASSQRTGQSSGNTIYF
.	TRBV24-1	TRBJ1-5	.	TGTGCCACGAAACCCCGGGTCCATGGACTATCTGTCAACGGCAATCAGCCCCAGCATTTT	CATKPRVHGLSVNGNQPQHF
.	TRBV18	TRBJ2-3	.	TGTGCCAGCTCACTCCCGGGACCGGGGGGCACAGATACGCAGTATTTT	CASSLPGPGGTDTQYF
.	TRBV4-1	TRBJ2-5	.	TGCGCCAGCAGCCGCCCCTCAGCTAGCCAAGAGACCCAGTACTTC	CASSRPSASQETQYF
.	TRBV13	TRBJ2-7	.	TGTGCCAGCAGCTTTGGGTCAGGAAGCTACGAGCAGTACTTC	CASSFGSGSYEQYF
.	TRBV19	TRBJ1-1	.	TGTGCCAGTAGTATTTATCAAGGTTCTGAAGCTTTCTTT	CASSIYQGSEAFF
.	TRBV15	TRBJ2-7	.	TGTGCCACCAGCAGAGAAGGGGGGGCGGGCTCCTACGAGCAGTACTTC	CATSREGGAGSYEQYF
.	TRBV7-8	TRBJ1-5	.	TGTGCCAGCAGCTCACAGGGCTTTCAGCCCCAGCATTTT	CASSSQGFQPQHF